Listed below are T cell receptor beta chains from one sample, sequenced in a study of blood T cell repertoires in COVID-19. Profiled with immunoSEQ multiplex PCR; TCRdb holds only in-frame clones, not every one. The sample contains 300,000 to 450,000 clones, over 75% of which appear only once. The sequenced material came from PBMCs or T cells enriched from blood (not recorded which). Receptor source: a man aged 30-40 years who had recovered from COVID-19. The CDR3 runs from the conserved cysteine through the conserved F or W. A D gene is named only where the DNA matches it firmly.

>TRBV9|TRBD2
CASTPGRGSYNEQFF
>TRBV9|TRBD2
CASSPPTGEGGELFF
>TRBV7-2|TRBD1
CASSLNRGRYEQYF
>TRBV7-3|.
CASSYHRDNEQFF
>TRBV4-3|.
CASSQDIWARGSEQYF
>TRBV20-1|TRBD1
CSASSQGGAEAFF
>TRBV6-5|.
CASRQTDRWDEQFF
>TRBV12-3/TRBV12-4|.
CASSFVRPGIAFF
>TRBV6-5|.
CASSYQDTIHEQYF
>TRBV7-9|.
CASSSPREVFTEAFF
>TRBV6-1|.
CASSEWGDSNTEAFF
>TRBV5-1|TRBD1
CASSLSQGAVYEQYF
>TRBV5-1|TRBD1
CASSSSGTGIEKLFF
>TRBV4-1|.
CASSQDRGNTEAFF
>TRBV4-3|TRBD1
CASSQGTGNTGELFF
>TRBV19|.
CASSISGTSYGYTF
>TRBV27|.
CASSPSEVNYGYTF
>TRBV6-5|.
CASSQGSSYEQYF
>TRBV7-9|.
CASSLEDMYQETQYF
>TRBV3-1/TRBV3-2|.
CASSQEARSTDTQYF
>TRBV18|.
CASSRDGGTEAFF
>TRBV18|TRBD1
CASSINRGSSTNEKLFF
>TRBV15|.
CATSRHRDIGNTIYF
>TRBV7-2|.
CASSPGDRSYEQYF
>TRBV5-1|TRBD1
CASSLGDRGTLNTEAFF
>TRBV6-5|.
CASSYSTGVGNYGYTF
>TRBV19|.
CASSPPGGASSGYGYTF
>TRBV25-1|.
CASSGDSRGKLFF
>TRBV7-2|TRBD1
CASSALIGTGVEKLFF
>TRBV5-1|.
CASSFRQAQGDGYTF
>TRBV5-8|.
CASSLGDYGYTF
>TRBV19|.
CASSPSRGAGNTIYF
>TRBV7-9|.
CASSLDRVKGTDTQYF
>TRBV29-1|TRBD1
CSVFGTGGWGQYF
>TRBV24-1|TRBD2
CATSDPGLAGGQDTQYF